The 18 T cell receptor beta chains presented below share a single source sample, sequenced in a study of graft-versus-host responses after intestinal transplantation. TCRdb's copy holds only in-frame clones and misses some; the assay was immunoSEQ multiplex PCR. The table shows about 45,000 clones, with roughly nine tenths occurring only once. The starting material was PBMCs, obtained 524 days after transplant. These receptors were collected from a human patient who received an intestinal transplant, so some T cells may come from the graft donor.

The chain couples TRBV7-9 to TRBJ1-4; TRBD1 might be the D (5 bases). CDR1 is SEHNR and CDR2 is FQNEAQ in the germline V gene (reference sequence). The CDR3 contains 15 residues. V was clipped by 2 bases and J by 6 bases, with 13 bases between them. This CDR3 is CASSLRAGLDEKLFF. The CDR3 region has the DNA TGTGCCAGCAGCTTAAGGGCAGGGTTGGATGAAAAACTGTTTTTT.

CDR3: CASSQAVAGGPAGELFF. CDR3 DNA sequence: TGCGCCAGCAGCCAAGCGGTAGCGGGAGGCCCTGCCGGGGAGCTGTTTTTT. The V call is TRBV4-1, the J call TRBJ2-2, with 10 bases matching TRBD2. Trimming cost V 1 base and J 6 bases; bases outside gene matches: 8. This CDR3 is built from 17 residues. The germline V gene has CDR1 MGHRA and CDR2 YSYEKL.

The chain carries TRBV9 and TRBJ2-3, with 11 bases matching TRBD2. Trimming removed 3 bases from V and 4 bases from J; junction bases left unmatched: 4. The CDR3 runs 15 residues. Germline assignment: CDR1 SGDLS and CDR2 YYNGEE. CDR3 DNA: TGTGCCAGCAGCGCCGGGACTAGCGGCGCAGATACGCAGTATTTT. This sequence encodes CASSAGTSGADTQYF.

The rearrangement joins TRBV18 to TRBJ1-1; D uncertain. The V gene's germline CDR1 is KGHSH and CDR2 LQKENI. Trimming stripped 3 bases from V and 1 base from J, with 6 bases between. The CDR3 has 13 amino acids. CDR3 sequence reads: CASSPRQNTEAFF. The CDR3, as DNA: TGTGCCAGCTCACCCCGACAGAACACTGAAGCTTTCTTT.

The chain links TRBV4-1 to TRBJ2-1; the match to TRBD1 covers 9 bases. The germline gives CDR1 MGHRA, CDR2 YSYEKL. The CDR3 contains 16 residues. Trimming at V came to 8 bases and at J to 4 bases, leaving 12 bases not matched to a gene. CDR3 bases: TGCGCCAGCGAAAGACTTCCGGGACAGGGTTACAATGAGCAGTTCTTC. It encodes CASERLPGQGYNEQFF.

This sequence joins TRBV28 and TRBJ2-6; 10 bases map to TRBD2. The germline gives CDR1 MDHEN, CDR2 SYDVKM. J was trimmed by 1 base and V by 6 bases; bases with no gene match: 9. This CDR3 comprises 18 residues. In nucleotides, the CDR3 is TGTGCCAGCAGCGACCCCCAGCGGGGGGGATCTGGGGCCAACGTCCTGACTTTC. Amino acids: CASSDPQRGGSGANVLTF.

V is TRBV6-5 and J is TRBJ2-7; D is unresolved. Deletions cut 3 bases from V and 2 bases from J, with 8 bases between. The CDR3 extends over 13 amino acids. Germline-derived CDR1 and CDR2 are MNHEY and SVGAGI. CDR3 sequence (DNA): TGTGCCAGCAGTTATGCCAGCCCCTACGAGCAGTACTTC. It is translated as CASSYASPYEQYF.

The chain recombines TRBV19 with TRBJ1-5; a weak D match, TRBD1 (5 bases). The V gene's germline CDR1 is LNHDA and CDR2 SQIVND (reference sequence). V was clipped by 4 bases and J by 5 bases, with 9 bases between them. CDR3 size: 13 residues. The CDR3 DNA sequence: TGTGCCAGTAGTAGCCGAGGGGATCAGCCCCAGCATTTT. Protein product: CASSSRGDQPQHF.

The V call is TRBV28, the J call TRBJ2-5, with D unclear. The CDR3 consists of 15 residues. Germline V gives CDR1 MDHEN, CDR2 SYDVKM. The V end lost 5 bases, the J end lost 0 bases, and 13 bases lay between the germline ends. CDR3 sequence (DNA): TGTGCCAGCAGTAGTTCCGTCGGAAACCAAGAGACCCAGTACTTC. Its translation: CASSSSVGNQETQYF.

V usage is TRBV28 and J usage is TRBJ1-6; maybe TRBD1 (5 bases). V lost 2 bases to trimming and J lost 0 bases, with 11 bases between them. Germline values: CDR1 MDHEN, CDR2 SYDVKM. CDR3 length: 17 amino acids. The CDR3 bases are TGTGCCAGCAGTTTAGACAGTTTGAGCTCCTATAATTCACCCCTCCACTTT. This translates into CASSLDSLSSYNSPLHF.

This clone was seen once. The chain links TRBV6-5 to TRBJ1-2, with D tentatively TRBD1 (5 bases). V lost 6 bases and J lost 4, with 12 bases in between. This CDR3 is built from 13 residues. Germline V gene lookup returns CDR1 MNHEY and CDR2 SVGAGI. CDR3 DNA: TGTGCCAGCAGGACTAGGGGTTCCTATGGCTACACCTTC. This gives the protein CASRTRGSYGYTF.

The CDR3: CASSWSSGEITGELFF. The CDR3 DNA reads TGTGCCAGCAGTTGGTCTAGCGGTGAAATAACCGGGGAGCTGTTTTTT. This sequence joins TRBV27 and TRBJ2-2; TRBD2 agrees at 7 bases. V shed 4 bases, J shed 5 bases, and the junction held 10 bases outside the gene matches. Germline CDR1 reads MNHEY; CDR2 reads SMNVEV (reference sequence). There are 16 residues in the CDR3.

J is TRBJ2-3 and V is TRBV6-5; 7 bases are shared with TRBD2. Trimming removed 6 bases from V and 2 bases from J; junction bases left unmatched: 8. Germline lookup yields CDR1 MNHEY and CDR2 SVGAGI. This CDR3 region has 15 residues. CDR3 DNA: TGTGCCAGCAGCCCTCCTAGCGGAATCACAGATACGCAGTATTTT. This encodes CASSPPSGITDTQYF.

This chain joins TRBV10-1 and TRBJ2-2; tentative D call: TRBD2 (6 bases). This CDR3 is built from 15 residues. Trimming removed 4 bases at V and 1 base at J, with 10 bases between. The germline gives CDR1 WNHNN, CDR2 SYGVQD (reference sequence). CDR3 in amino acids: CASSVSSGNTGELFF. DNA of the CDR3: TGCGCCAGCAGTGTGAGTAGCGGGAACACCGGGGAGCTGTTTTTT.

The V call is TRBV28, the J call TRBJ1-5, with a weak D call TRBD1 (5 bases). V lost 3 bases to trimming and J lost 3 bases, with 12 bases between them. The CDR3 totals 15 residues. The V gene's germline CDR1 is MDHEN and CDR2 SYDVKM. The CDR3 region has the DNA TGTGCCAGCAGTTTTTGGGGCAGCATCAATCAGCCCCAGCATTTT. Protein: CASSFWGSINQPQHF.

V usage is TRBV4-1 and J usage is TRBJ2-1, with D perhaps matching TRBD1 (6 bases). This CDR3 comprises 16 residues. Looked up from germline, CDR1 is MGHRA and CDR2 is YSYEKL. The V and J ends lost 3 bases and 4 bases respectively, with 16 bases between them. The CDR3 DNA reads TGCGCCAGCAGCCAGGATCAGGGGTCGGGATACAATGAGCAGTTCTTC. It specifies CASSQDQGSGYNEQFF.

The gene calls are TRBV11-2 and TRBJ2-5; D gene ambiguous. Germline CDR1 SGHAT, CDR2 FQNNGV. Trimming left V 2 bases short and J 2 bases short, with 12 bases between. This CDR3 spans 15 amino acids. The CDR3: CASSLNPDAQETQYF. CDR3 bases: TGTGCCAGCAGCTTAAATCCAGACGCGCAAGAGACCCAGTACTTC.

The chain couples TRBV7-2 to TRBJ2-7, with D hard to call. V dropped 2 bases and J dropped 1 base, with 9 bases sitting between them. CDR1 and CDR2 (germline): SGHTA, FQGNSA. The CDR3 has 14 amino acids. The CDR3 sequence: CASSLQESSYEQYF. The DNA for the CDR3 is TGTGCCAGCAGCTTACAGGAGAGTTCCTACGAGCAGTACTTC.